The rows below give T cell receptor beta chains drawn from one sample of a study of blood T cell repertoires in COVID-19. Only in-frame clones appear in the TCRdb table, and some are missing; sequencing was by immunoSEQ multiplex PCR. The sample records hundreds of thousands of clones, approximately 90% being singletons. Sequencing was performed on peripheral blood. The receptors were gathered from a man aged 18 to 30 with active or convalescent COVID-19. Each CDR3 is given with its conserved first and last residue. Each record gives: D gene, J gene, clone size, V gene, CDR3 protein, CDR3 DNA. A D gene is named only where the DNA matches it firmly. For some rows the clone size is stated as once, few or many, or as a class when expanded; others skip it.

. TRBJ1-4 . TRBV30 CALTGLRNEKLFF TGTGCCTTAACAGGGCTCCGTAATGAAAAACTGTTTTTT
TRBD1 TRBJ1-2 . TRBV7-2 CASSFTGDYGYTF TGTGCCAGCAGCTTCACAGGGGACTATGGCTACACCTTC
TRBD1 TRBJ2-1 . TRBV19 CASSTRDSYNEQFF TGTGCCAGTAGTACCAGGGACAGTTACAATGAGCAGTTCTTC
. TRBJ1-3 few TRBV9 CASSVAAQAFSGNTIYF TGTGCCAGCAGCGTAGCGGCGCAGGCATTCTCTGGAAACACCATATATTTT
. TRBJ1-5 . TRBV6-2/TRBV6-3 CASSEKIRGNSNQPQHF TGTGCCAGCAGCGAGAAAATCCGGGGGAATAGCAATCAGCCCCAGCATTTT
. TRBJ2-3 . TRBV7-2 CASSLQRGATDTQYF TGTGCCAGCAGCTTGCAACGGGGGGCGACAGATACGCAGTATTTT
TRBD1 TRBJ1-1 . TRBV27 CASSLYRDREVAFF TGTGCCAGCAGTTTATACCGGGACAGGGAGGTAGCTTTCTTT
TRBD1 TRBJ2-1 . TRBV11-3 CASSSGQPNEQFF TGTGCCAGCAGCTCGGGACAGCCTAATGAGCAGTTCTTC
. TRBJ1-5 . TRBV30 CAWSPPINQPQHF TGTGCCTGGAGTCCCCCTATCAATCAGCCCCAGCATTTT
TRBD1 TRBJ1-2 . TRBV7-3 CASSTRQGSGYTF TGTGCCAGCAGCACCCGACAGGGTTCGGGCTACACCTTC
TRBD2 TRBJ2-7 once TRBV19 CASRPGTSGHEQYF TGTGCCAGTAGACCCGGGACTAGCGGCCACGAGCAGTACTTC
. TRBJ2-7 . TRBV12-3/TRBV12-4 CASSFSREDEQYF TGTGCCAGCAGTTTTAGCAGGGAAGACGAGCAGTACTTC
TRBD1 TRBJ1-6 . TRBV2 CASSPDRGDSPLHF TGTGCCAGCAGTCCGGACAGGGGTGATTCACCCCTCCACTTT
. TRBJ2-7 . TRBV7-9 CASSSLDRNEQYF TGTGCCAGCAGCTCCCTGGACAGAAACGAGCAGTACTTC
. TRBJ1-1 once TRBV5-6 CASSLRTRFRNTEAFF TGTGCCAGCAGCTTGAGGACACGGTTTAGGAACACTGAAGCTTTCTTT
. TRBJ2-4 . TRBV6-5 CASSGLAKNIQYF TGTGCCAGCAGCGGACTAGCCAAAAACATTCAGTACTTC